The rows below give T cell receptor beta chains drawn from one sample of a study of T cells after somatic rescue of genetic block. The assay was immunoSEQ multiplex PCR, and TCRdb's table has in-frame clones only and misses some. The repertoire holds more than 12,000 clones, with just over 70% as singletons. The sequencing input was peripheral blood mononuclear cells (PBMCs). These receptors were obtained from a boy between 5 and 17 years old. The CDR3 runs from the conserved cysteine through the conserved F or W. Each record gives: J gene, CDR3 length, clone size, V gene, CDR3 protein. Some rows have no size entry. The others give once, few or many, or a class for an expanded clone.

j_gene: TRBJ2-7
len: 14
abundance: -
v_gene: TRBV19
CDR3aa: CASSRGTGSYEQYF

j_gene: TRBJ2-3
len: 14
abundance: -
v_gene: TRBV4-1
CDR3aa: CASSQDPTLHTQYF

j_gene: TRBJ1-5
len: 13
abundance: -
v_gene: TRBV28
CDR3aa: CASSAVKGQPQHF

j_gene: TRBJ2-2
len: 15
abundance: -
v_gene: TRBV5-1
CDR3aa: CATTPLAVNTGELFF

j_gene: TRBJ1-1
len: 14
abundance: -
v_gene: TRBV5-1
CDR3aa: CASSLRGGGTEAFF

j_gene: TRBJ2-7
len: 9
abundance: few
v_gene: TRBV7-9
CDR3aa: CATPGQGGF

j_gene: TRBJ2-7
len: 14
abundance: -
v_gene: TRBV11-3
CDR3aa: CASSLRGDSYEQYF

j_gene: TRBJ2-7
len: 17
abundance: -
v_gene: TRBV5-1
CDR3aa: CASSTGRLAGKPYEQYF

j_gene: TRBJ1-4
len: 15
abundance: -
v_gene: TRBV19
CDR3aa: CASSLTGLGNEKLFF

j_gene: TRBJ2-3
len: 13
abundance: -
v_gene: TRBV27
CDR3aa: CASSPYNTDTQYF

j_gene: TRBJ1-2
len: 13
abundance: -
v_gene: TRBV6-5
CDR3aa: CASSLVPHGGYTF

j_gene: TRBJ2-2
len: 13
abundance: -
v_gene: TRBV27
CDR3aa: CASSFPNTGELFF

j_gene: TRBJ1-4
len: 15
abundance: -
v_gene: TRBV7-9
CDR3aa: CASSLGHGENEKLFF

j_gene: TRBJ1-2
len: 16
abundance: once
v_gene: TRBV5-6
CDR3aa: CASSLATGQGFYGYTF

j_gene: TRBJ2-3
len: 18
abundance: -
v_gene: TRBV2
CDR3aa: CASSEGVLAGEGTDTQYF

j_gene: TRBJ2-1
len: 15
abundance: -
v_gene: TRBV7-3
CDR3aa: CASRLGLPGHNEQFF

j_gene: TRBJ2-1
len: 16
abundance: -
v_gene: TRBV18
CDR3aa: CASSPLFGRGDNEQFF

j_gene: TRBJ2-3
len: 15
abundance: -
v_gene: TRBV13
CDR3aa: CASSPRGADTDTQYF

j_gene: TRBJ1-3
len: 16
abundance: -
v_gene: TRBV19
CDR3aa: CASRSLGQAARDTIYF

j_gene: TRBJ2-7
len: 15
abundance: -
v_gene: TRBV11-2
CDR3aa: CASSLVVGTSYEQYF

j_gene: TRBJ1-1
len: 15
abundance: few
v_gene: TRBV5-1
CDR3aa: CASSFSGQGGTEAFF

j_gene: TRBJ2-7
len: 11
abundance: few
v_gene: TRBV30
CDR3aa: CAWGFSYEQYF

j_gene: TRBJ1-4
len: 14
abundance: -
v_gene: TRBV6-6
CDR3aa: CASSYHPGWEKLFF

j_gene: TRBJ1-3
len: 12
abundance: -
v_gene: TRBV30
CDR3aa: CAWKGSGNTIYF

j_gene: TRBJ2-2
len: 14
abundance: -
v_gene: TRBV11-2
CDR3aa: CASSLDRGAGELFF

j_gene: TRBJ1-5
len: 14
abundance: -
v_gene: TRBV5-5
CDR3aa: CASSSTGANQPQHF

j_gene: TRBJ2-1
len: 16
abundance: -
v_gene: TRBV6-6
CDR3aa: CASSSRTGSKYNEQFF

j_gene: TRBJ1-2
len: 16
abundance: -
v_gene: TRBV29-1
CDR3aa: CSVEVLYRYSNYGYTF